Listed below are T cell receptor beta chains from one sample, sequenced in a study of T cells in Graves' hyperthyroidism and ophthalmopathy. TCRdb analysed the multiplex PCR reads with MiXCR anew, one entry per CDR3 protein. The sample shows 450,000 to 700,000 distinct CDR3 sequences, 46% of them seen only once. Specimen: peripheral blood or thyroid tissue (not recorded which). The receptor source for this set is an adult woman with Graves' disease, either hyperthyroidism or ophthalmopathy (not recorded which). The CDR3 runs from the conserved cysteine through the conserved F or W. D genes are given only for firm matches. Where a row states a size, it is once, few, many or the class of an expanded clone; other rows omit it.

size	length	D	J	V	CDR3	DNA
-	14	TRBD1	TRBJ1-5	TRBV20-1	CSAPGQGAEETQHF	TGCAGTGCCCCTGGACAGGGGGCTGAAGAGACCCAGCATTTT
-	13	-	TRBJ1-5	TRBV15	CATSRDSRGYEHF	TGTGCCACCAGCAGAGACTCCCGGGGCTACGAGCATTTT
-	14	-	TRBJ2-7	TRBV9	CASSGGPGAYEQYF	TGTGCCAGCAGCGGGGGGCCGGGGGCCTACGAGCAGTACTTC
-	15	TRBD1	TRBJ1-3	TRBV29-1	CSVSQGAARGYTIYF	TGCAGCGTTTCCCAGGGGGCAGCCCGTGGCTACACCATATATTTT
-	15	-	TRBJ1-5	TRBV5-1	CASSLEAGNNQPQHF	TGCGCCAGCAGCTTGGAGGCGGGGAACAATCAGCCCCAGCATTTT
many	15	-	TRBJ2-2	TRBV7-8	CASSLGQGKLGELFF	TGTGCCAGCAGCTTAGGGCAGGGAAAGCTTGGGGAGCTGTTTTTT
-	14	TRBD1	TRBJ2-5	TRBV6-6	CASSRGQGAETQYF	TGTGCCAGCAGTCGTGGACAGGGCGCAGAGACCCAGTACTTC
many	12	-	TRBJ2-5	TRBV7-9	CASSLSVETQYF	TGTGCCAGCAGCTTATCGGTGGAGACCCAGTACTTC
-	14	-	TRBJ2-5	TRBV25-1	CASSDRTGGETQCF	TGTGCCAGCAGTGATAGGACAGGCGGGGAGACCCAGTGCTTC
few	14	TRBD2	TRBJ2-7	TRBV20-1	CSAEVLAEGYEQYF	TGCAGTGCGGAGGTTCTAGCGGAGGGGTACGAGCAGTACTTC
-	14	TRBD1	TRBJ2-7	TRBV7-6	CASSPRDRSHEQYF	TGTGCCAGCAGCCCCCGGGACAGATCCCACGAGCAGTACTTC
few	13	-	TRBJ1-5	TRBV27	CASSLSGQRAQHF	TGTGCCAGCAGTTTATCGGGGCAGCGGGCCCAGCATTTT
-	13	-	TRBJ2-7	TRBV20-1	CSAAGLGSYEQYF	TGCAGTGCGGCGGGCCTGGGCTCCTACGAGCAATACTTC
-	13	-	TRBJ1-1	TRBV11-2	CASSPGELTEAFF	TGTGCCAGCAGTCCAGGGGAATTAACTGAAGCTTTCTTT
many	15	TRBD2	TRBJ2-7	TRBV29-1	CSVAGLAGGPGEQYF	TGCAGCGTTGCGGGACTAGCGGGAGGGCCTGGTGAGCAGTACTTC
-	18	TRBD2	TRBJ2-1	TRBV7-9	CASSRGGLAGGAYNEQFF	TGCGCCAGCAGCCGCGGCGGACTAGCGGGAGGCGCCTACAATGAGCAGTTCTTC
-	12	TRBD1	TRBJ1-2	TRBV19	CASHRGNNGYTF	TGTGCCAGTCACAGGGGGAACAATGGCTACACCTTC
-	15	-	TRBJ2-6	TRBV19	CASNNKGSGANVLTF	TGTGCCAGTAATAACAAGGGTTCTGGGGCCAACGTCCTGACTTTC
-	15	-	TRBJ1-1	TRBV7-3	CASSPERRMNTEAFF	TGTGCCAGCAGCCCAGAAAGACGGATGAACACTGAAGCTTTCTTT
many	14	-	TRBJ2-2	TRBV2	CASSDGRFTGELFF	TGTGCCAGCAGTGATGGCAGATTCACCGGGGAGCTGTTTTTT
few	15	-	TRBJ1-5	TRBV4-1	CASSSHRQVNQPQHF	TGCGCCAGCAGCTCGCACCGACAGGTCAATCAGCCCCAGCATTTT
-	14	-	TRBJ1-4	TRBV10-3	CAISDATPNEKLFF	TGTGCCATCAGTGACGCCACCCCCAATGAAAAACTGTTTTTT
many	18	-	TRBJ1-1	TRBV14	CASSQDGILNPVNTEAFF	TGTGCCAGCAGCCAAGATGGTATCCTAAACCCGGTGAACACTGAAGCTTTCTTT
-	17	-	TRBJ1-5	TRBV10-3	CAISARFSIAPPGPQHF	TGTGCCATCAGTGCCCGGTTCAGTATCGCACCGCCGGGGCCCCAGCATTTT
-	14	-	TRBJ2-7	TRBV13	CASSSLGGAYEQYF	TGTGCCAGCAGCTCCCTGGGGGGTGCCTACGAGCAGTACTTC
many	14	-	TRBJ2-2	TRBV10-3	CAISPGALTGELFF	TGTGCCATCAGCCCCGGGGCCCTCACCGGGGAGCTGTTTTTT
few	14	-	TRBJ2-7	TRBV2	CASSEDAGSYEQYF	TGTGCCAGCAGTGAAGATGCAGGGAGCTACGAGCAGTACTTC
few	16	-	TRBJ1-2	TRBV9	CASSVVKGSGYHGYTF	TGTGCCAGCAGCGTAGTTAAGGGGTCCGGGTACCATGGCTACACCTTC
-	15	TRBD1	TRBJ1-2	TRBV4-1	CASSQDRAGGYGYTF	TGCGCCAGCAGCCAAGATCGTGCAGGGGGGTATGGCTACACCTTC
-	14	TRBD1	TRBJ1-6	TRBV2	CASSGSGGGWTLHF	TGTGCCAGCAGCGGATCAGGGGGCGGCTGGACCCTCCACTTT
many	13	-	TRBJ1-2	TRBV29-1	CSVEEGQGYGYTF	TGCAGCGTTGAAGAGGGGCAGGGCTATGGCTACACCTTC
-	17	-	TRBJ1-2	TRBV9	CASSGDGAGFGRYGYTF	TGTGCCAGCAGCGGAGATGGGGCAGGGTTCGGGCGTTATGGCTACACCTTC
-	15	-	TRBJ1-5	TRBV15	CAASSYVWDNQPQHF	TGTGCCGCCAGCAGCTACGTGTGGGACAATCAGCCCCAGCATTTT
many	13	-	TRBJ2-7	TRBV20-1	CSAKDSSDYEQYF	TGCAGTGCTAAGGACAGTTCAGACTACGAGCAGTACTTC
-	15	-	TRBJ1-5	TRBV7-2	CASSLDREGNQPQHF	TGTGCCAGCAGCTTAGACAGGGAGGGCAATCAGCCCCAGCATTTT